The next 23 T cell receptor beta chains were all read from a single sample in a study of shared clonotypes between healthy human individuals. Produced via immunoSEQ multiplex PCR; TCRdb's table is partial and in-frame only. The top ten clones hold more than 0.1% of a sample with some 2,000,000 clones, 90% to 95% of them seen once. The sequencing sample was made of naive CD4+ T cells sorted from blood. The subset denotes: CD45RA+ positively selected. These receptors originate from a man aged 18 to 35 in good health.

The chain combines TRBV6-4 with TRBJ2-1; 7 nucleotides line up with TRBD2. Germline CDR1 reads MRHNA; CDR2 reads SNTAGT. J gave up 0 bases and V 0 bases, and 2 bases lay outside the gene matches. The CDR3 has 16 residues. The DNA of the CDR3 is TGTGCCAGCAGTGACTCAAGGACTAGCTCCTACAATGAGCAGTTCTTC. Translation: CASSDSRTSSYNEQFF.

In DNA, the CDR3 is TGTGCCAGCAGCTTAAGATCCAGGGGAGGGAATCAGCCCCAGCATTTT. Its translation is CASSLRSRGGNQPQHF. The gene calls are TRBV5-4 and TRBJ1-5; possibly TRBD1 for D (6 bases). The CDR3 length is 16 residues. Per the germline V gene, CDR1 is SGHNT and CDR2 is YYREEE (reference sequence). The V and J ends lost 2 bases and 4 bases respectively, with 16 bases between them.

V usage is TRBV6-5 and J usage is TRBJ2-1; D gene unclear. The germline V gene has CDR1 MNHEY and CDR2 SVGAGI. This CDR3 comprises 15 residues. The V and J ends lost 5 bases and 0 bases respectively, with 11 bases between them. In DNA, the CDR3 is TGTGCCAGCAGTCGACCCTCCCCCTCCTACAATGAGCAGTTCTTC. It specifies CASSRPSPSYNEQFF.

The chain's CDR3 is CASSPGVSNEKLFF. CDR3 nucleotides: TGTGCCAGCAGTCCCGGGGTTAGTAATGAAAAACTGTTTTTT. The chain couples TRBV6-5 to TRBJ1-4; no clear D gene. Trimming stripped 5 bases from V and 4 bases from J, with 11 bases between. Germline V gene lookup returns CDR1 MNHEY and CDR2 SVGAGI. The CDR3 is 14 residues long.

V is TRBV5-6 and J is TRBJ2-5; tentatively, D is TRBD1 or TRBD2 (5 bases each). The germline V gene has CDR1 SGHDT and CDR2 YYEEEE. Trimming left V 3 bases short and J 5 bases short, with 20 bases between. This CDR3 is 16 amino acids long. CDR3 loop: CASSSLYRGPVETQYF. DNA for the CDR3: TGTGCCAGCAGCTCGCTATACCGGGGACCGGTCGAGACCCAGTACTTC. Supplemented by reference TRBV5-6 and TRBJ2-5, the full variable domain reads DAGVTQSPTHLIKTRGQQVTLRCSPKSGHDTVSWYQQALGQGPQFIFQYYEEEERQRGNFPDRFSGHQFPNYSSELNVNALLLGDSALYLCASSSLYRGPVETQYFGPGTRLLVL.

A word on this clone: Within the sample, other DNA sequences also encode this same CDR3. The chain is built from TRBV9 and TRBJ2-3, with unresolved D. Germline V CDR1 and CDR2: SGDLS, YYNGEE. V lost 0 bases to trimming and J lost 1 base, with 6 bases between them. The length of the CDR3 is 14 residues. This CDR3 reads CASSVGAGTDTQYF. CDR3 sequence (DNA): TGTGCCAGCAGCGTAGGAGCAGGCACAGATACGCAGTATTTT.

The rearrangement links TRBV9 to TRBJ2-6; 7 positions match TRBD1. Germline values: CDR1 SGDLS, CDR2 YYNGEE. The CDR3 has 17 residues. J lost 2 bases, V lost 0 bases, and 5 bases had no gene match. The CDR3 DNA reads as TGTGCCAGCAGCGTAGGACAGGGAGTCGCTGGGGCCAACGTCCTGACTTTC. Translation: CASSVGQGVAGANVLTF.

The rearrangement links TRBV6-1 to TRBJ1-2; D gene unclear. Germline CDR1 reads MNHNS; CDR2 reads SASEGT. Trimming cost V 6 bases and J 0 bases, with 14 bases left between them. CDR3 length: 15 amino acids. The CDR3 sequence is CASSPRSSTNYGYTF. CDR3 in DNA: TGTGCCAGCAGCCCCAGGAGTTCGACTAACTATGGCTACACCTTC.

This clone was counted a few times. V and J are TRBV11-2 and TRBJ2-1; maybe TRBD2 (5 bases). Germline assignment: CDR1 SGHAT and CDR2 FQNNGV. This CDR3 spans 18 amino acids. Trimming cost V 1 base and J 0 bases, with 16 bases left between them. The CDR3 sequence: CASSLGYGLSSSYNEQFF. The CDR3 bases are TGTGCCAGCAGCTTAGGATATGGACTGTCGAGCTCCTACAATGAGCAGTTCTTC.

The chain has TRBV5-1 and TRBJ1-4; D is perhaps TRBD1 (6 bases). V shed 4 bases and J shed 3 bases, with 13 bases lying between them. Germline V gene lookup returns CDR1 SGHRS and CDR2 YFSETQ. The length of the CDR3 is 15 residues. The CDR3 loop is CASSPSGQSNEKLFF. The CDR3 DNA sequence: TGCGCCAGCAGCCCTTCAGGACAGTCTAATGAAAAACTGTTTTTT.

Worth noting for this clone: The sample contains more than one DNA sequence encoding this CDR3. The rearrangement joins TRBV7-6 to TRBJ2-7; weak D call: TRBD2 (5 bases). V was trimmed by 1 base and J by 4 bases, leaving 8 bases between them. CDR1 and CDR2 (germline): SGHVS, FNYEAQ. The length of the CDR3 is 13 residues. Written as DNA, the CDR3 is TGTGCCAGCAGCTTAGAGTCGGGGTACGAGCAGTACTTC. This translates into CASSLESGYEQYF.

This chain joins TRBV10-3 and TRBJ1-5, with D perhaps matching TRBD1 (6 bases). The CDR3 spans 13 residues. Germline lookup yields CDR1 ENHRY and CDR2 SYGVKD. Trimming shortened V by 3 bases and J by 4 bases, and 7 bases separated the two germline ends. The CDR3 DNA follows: TGTGCCATCAGTGATCAGGGGAATCAGCCCCAGCATTTT. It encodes CAISDQGNQPQHF.

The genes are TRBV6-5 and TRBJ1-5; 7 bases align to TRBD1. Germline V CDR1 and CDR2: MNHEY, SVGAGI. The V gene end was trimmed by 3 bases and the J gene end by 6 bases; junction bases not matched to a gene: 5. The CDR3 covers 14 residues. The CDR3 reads CASSYGSGGQPQHF. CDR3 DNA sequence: TGTGCCAGCAGTTATGGGTCAGGGGGTCAGCCCCAGCATTTT.

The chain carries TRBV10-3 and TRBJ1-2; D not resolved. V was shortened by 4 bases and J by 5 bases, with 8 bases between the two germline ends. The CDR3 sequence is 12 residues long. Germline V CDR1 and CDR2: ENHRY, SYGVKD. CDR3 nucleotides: TGTGCCATCAGTGGGCAGCTTTATGGCTACACCTTC. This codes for CAISGQLYGYTF.

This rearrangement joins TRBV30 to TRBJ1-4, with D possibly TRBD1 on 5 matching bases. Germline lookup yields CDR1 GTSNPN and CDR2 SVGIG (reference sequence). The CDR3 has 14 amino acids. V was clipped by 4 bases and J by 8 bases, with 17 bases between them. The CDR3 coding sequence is TGTGCCTGGATGGTCCGGGACTGGGGGGAAAAACTGTTTTTT. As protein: CAWMVRDWGEKLFF.

CDR3 DNA: TGTGCCAGCTATCGGGTAGCGGGAACAGATACGCAGTATTTT. Encoded protein: CASYRVAGTDTQYF. This sequence joins TRBV6-5 and TRBJ2-3; 8 nucleotides line up with TRBD2. Per the germline V gene, CDR1 is MNHEY and CDR2 is SVGAGI. CDR3 length equals 14 residues. Unmatched junction bases numbered 7, after V lost 8 bases and J lost 3 bases.

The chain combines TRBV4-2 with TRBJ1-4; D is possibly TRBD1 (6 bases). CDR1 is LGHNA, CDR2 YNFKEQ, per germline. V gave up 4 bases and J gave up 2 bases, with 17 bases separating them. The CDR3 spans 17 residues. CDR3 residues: CASSPRARGPTNEKLFF. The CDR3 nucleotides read TGTGCCAGCAGCCCACGAGCCCGGGGGCCGACTAATGAAAAACTGTTTTTT.

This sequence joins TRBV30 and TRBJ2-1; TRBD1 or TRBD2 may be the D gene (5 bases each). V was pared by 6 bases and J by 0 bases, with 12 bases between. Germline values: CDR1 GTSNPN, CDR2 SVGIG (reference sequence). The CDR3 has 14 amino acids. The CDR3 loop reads CACPKGTSYNEQFF. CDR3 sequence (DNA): TGTGCCTGCCCGAAGGGGACCTCCTACAATGAGCAGTTCTTC.

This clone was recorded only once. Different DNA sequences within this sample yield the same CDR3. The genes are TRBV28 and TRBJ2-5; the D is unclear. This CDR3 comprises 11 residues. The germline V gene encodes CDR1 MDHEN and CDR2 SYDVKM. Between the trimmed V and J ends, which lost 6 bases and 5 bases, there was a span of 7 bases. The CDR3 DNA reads TGTGCCAGCAGGGGCGAGGAGACCCAGTACTTC. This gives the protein CASRGEETQYF.

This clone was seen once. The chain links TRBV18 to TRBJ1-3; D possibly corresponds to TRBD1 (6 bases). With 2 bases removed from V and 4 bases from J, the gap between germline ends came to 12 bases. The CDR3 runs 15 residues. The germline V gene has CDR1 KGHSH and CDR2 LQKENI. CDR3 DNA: TGTGCCAGCTCACCAGTCGGGGGCGACGGAAACACCATATATTTT. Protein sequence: CASSPVGGDGNTIYF. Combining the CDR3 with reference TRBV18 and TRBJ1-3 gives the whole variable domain NAGVMQNPRHLVRRRGQEARLRCSPMKGHSHVYWYRQLPEEGLKFMVYLQKENIIDESGMPKERFSAEFPKEGPSILRIQQVVRGDSAAYFCASSPVGGDGNTIYFGEGSWLTVV.

The CDR3: CASSLGRFYEQYF. CDR3 sequence (DNA): TGTGCCAGCAGCTTAGGTCGGTTCTACGAGCAGTACTTC. The gene calls are TRBV11-1 and TRBJ2-7; D unclear. The CDR3 has 13 amino acids. Trimming pared 1 base from V and 3 bases from J, leaving 7 bases between. Germline V gene sequence: CDR1 SGHAT, CDR2 FQDESV (reference sequence).

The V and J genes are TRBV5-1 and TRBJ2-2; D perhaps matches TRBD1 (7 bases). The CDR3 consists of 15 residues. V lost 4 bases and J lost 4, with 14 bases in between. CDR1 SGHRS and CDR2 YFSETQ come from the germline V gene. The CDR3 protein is CASSRTGGPTGELFF. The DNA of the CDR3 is TGCGCCAGCAGCAGGACAGGAGGGCCCACCGGGGAGCTGTTTTTT.

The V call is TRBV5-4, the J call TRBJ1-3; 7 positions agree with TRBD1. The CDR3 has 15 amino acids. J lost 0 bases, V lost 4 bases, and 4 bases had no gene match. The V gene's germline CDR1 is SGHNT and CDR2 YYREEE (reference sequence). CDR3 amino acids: CASSPDRSSGNTIYF. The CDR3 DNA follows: TGTGCCAGCAGCCCGGACAGGAGCTCTGGAAACACCATATATTTT.